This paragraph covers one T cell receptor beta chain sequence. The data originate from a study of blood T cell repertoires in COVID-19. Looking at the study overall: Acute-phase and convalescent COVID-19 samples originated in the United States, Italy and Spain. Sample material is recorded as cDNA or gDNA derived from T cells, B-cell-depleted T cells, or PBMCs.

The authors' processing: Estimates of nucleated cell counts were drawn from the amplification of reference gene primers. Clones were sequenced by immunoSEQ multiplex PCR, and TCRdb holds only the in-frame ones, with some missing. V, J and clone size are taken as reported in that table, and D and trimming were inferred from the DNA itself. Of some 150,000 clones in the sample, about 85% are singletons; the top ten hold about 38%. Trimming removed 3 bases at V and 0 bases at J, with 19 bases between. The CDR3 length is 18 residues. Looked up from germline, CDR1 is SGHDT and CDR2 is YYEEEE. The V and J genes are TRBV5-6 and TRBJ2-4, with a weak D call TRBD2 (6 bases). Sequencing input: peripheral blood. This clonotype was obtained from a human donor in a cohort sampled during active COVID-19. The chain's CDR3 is CASSYGTGPGGAKNIQYF. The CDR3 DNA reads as TGTGCCAGCAGCTATGGAACGGGCCCCGGGGGAGCCAAAAACATTCAGTACTTC.